The following is a T cell receptor (beta chain) sequence with its context. Antigen: not known. This record comes from a study of vaccination effects on CD4 cells after COVID-19. Viral peptide pool expansion of antigen-specific CD4+ T cells preceded sequencing in the ViraFEST assay. At the end of 9 to 11 days of culture, CD4+ T cells were isolated. Documented for the person is a PCR-confirmed SARS-CoV-2 infection occurring between March and December 2020. The study's findings and limits: Clonal contraction was marked in infection- and vaccine-induced clones late after vaccination.

Trimming took 6 bases from V and 13 from J, leaving 13 bases between them. The V gene's germline CDR1 is SNHLY and CDR2 FYNNEI. There are 11 residues in the CDR3. Sequencing was performed with immunoSEQ multiplex PCR; in TCRdb, only in-frame clones are kept and a portion is missing. The sample contains tens of thousands of clones, 76% of which appear only once. The TCR sequence derives from a human donor who had a prior SARS-CoV-2 infection. The source material was CD4+ T cells from PBMCs cultured with HIV peptides, sampled before COVID-19 vaccination. Subset reported: HIV-1 Nef peptide pool negative control/reference culture. The rearrangement joins TRBV2 to TRBJ2-1; no reliable D call. CDR3 region: CASRHYSIQFF. The CDR3 DNA reads TGTGCCAGCAGACACTACTCTATACAGTTCTTC.